This T cell receptor beta chain was sequenced during a study of blood T cell repertoires in COVID-19. Authors' methods: Amplification of reference gene primers provided the estimated nucleated cell counts. Libraries were prepared by immunoSEQ multiplex PCR; TCRdb keeps only in-frame clonotypes and omits some of them. V and J calls and clone size are those listed in that table; D and trimming were worked out from the DNA. The data contain some 320,000 clones, about nine tenths of them singletons. The V gene's germline CDR1 is KGHSH and CDR2 LQKENI. Trimming stripped 8 bases from V and 1 base from J, with 10 bases between. The CDR3 contains 13 residues. This clone was seen once. Participants came from around 25 US areas, aged roughly 18 to 95 years. Cohorts were assigned according to the clinical history that participants reported.

The specimen sequenced was PBMCs or T cells enriched from blood (not recorded which). The origin of this receptor is a woman between 45 and 60 years old who had been exposed to COVID-19. The genes are TRBV18 and TRBJ2-3; D is uncertain. The CDR3 DNA reads as TGTGCCAGCCTACTGAAACGCACAGATACGCAGTATTTT. It codes for CASLLKRTDTQYF.